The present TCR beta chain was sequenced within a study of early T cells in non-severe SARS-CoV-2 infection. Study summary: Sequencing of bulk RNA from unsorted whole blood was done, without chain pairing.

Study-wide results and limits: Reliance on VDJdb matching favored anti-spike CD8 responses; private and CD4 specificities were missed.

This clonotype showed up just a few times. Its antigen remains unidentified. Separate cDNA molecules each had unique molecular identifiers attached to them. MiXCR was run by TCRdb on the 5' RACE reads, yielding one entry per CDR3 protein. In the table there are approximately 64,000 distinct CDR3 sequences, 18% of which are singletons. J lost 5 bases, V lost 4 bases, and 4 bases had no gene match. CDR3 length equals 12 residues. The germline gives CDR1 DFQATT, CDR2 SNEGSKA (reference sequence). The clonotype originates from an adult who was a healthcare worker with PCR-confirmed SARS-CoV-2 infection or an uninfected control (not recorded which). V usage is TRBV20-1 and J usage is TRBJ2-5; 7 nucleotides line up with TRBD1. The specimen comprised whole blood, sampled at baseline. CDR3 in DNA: TGCAGTGCTAACATACAGGGGGAGACCCAGTACTTC. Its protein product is CSANIQGETQYF.